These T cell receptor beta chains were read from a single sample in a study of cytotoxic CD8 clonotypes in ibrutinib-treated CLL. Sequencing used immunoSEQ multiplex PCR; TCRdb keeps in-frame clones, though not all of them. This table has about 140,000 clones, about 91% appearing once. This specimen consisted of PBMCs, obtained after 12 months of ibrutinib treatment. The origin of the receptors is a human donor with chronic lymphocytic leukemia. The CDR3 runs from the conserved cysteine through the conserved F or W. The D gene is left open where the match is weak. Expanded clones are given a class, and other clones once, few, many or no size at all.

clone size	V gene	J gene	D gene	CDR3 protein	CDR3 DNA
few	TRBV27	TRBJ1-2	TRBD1	CASSFQGARGYTF	TGTGCCAGCAGTTTTCAGGGGGCGCGAGGCTACACCTTC
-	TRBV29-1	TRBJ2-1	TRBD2	CSGGTSGRTNQFF	TGCAGTGGTGGGACTAGCGGGAGGACCAACCAGTTCTTC
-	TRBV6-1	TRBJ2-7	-	CASFKQTRGEQYF	TGTGCCAGCTTTAAACAGACACGGGGAGAGCAGTACTTC
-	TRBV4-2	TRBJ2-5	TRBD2	CASSQGGEGSWETQYF	TGTGCCAGCAGCCAAGGGGGGGAGGGTTCATGGGAGACCCAGTACTTC
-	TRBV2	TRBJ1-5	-	CASSEANRETQPQHF	TGTGCCAGCAGTGAAGCCAACCGGGAGACTCAGCCCCAGCATTTT
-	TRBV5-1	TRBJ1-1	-	CASSGKKETGYMNTEAFF	TGCGCCAGCAGCGGTAAAAAGGAGACAGGTTACATGAACACTGAAGCTTTCTTT
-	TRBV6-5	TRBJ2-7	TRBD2	CASTYSGSSYEQYF	TGTGCCAGCACCTATAGCGGGAGCTCCTACGAGCAGTACTTC
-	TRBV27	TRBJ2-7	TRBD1	CASSYLGQGAYEQYF	TGTGCCAGCAGTTACCTTGGACAGGGGGCTTACGAGCAGTACTTC
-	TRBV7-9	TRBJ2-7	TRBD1	CASSALGTGWAYEQYF	TGTGCCAGCAGCGCGCTAGGGACAGGGTGGGCCTACGAGCAGTACTTC
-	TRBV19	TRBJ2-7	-	CASSIAEAGSYEQYF	TGTGCCAGTAGTATAGCAGAGGCCGGCTCCTACGAGCAGTACTTC
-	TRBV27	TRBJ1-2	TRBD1	CASRPDRGHGYTF	TGTGCCAGCAGGCCAGACAGGGGGCATGGCTACACCTTC
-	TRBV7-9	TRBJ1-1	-	CASSRTDTEAFF	TGTGCCAGCAGCCGAACGGACACTGAAGCTTTCTTT
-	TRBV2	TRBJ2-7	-	CASTSSPPYEQYF	TGTGCCAGCACTAGCTCCCCCCCCTACGAGCAGTACTTC
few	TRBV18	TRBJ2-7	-	CASSPTAQWQSYEQYF	TGTGCCAGCTCACCGACAGCGCAGTGGCAGTCCTACGAGCAGTACTTC
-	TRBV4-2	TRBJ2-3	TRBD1	CASSQGPRQGPDTQYF	TGTGCCAGCAGCCAAGGACCACGACAGGGGCCAGATACGCAGTATTTT
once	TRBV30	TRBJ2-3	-	CAWTTGGTDTQYF	TGTGCCTGGACAACTGGGGGTACAGATACGCAGTATTTT
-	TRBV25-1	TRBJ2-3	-	CASSEWPDTQYF	TGTGCCAGCAGTGAATGGCCAGATACGCAGTATTTT
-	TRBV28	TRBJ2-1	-	CASRGWGQDNEQFF	TGTGCCAGCAGAGGGTGGGGGCAGGACAATGAGCAGTTCTTC
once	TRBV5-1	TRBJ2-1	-	CASSFLRTVIGHEQFF	TGCGCCAGCAGCTTCCTACGGACAGTAATAGGGCATGAGCAGTTCTTC
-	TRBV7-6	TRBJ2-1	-	CASGLAPSGNEQFF	TGTGCCAGCGGCCTAGCGCCCTCTGGGAATGAGCAGTTCTTC
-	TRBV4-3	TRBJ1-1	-	CASSQEESLGEAFF	TGCGCCAGCAGCCAAGAGGAATCCTTGGGTGAAGCTTTCTTT
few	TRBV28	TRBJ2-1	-	CASTPIGAENEQFF	TGTGCCAGCACCCCTATAGGGGCGGAGAATGAGCAGTTCTTC
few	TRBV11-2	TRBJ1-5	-	CASSPTGNQPQHF	TGTGCCAGCAGTCCAACAGGCAATCAGCCCCAGCATTTT
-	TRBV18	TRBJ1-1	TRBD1	CASSRQGENTEAFF	TGTGCCAGCTCAAGACAGGGTGAGAACACTGAAGCTTTCTTT
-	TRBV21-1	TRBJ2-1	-	CASSKRRVRGEQFF	TGTGCCAGCAGCAAAAGACGAGTTAGGGGTGAGCAGTTCTTC
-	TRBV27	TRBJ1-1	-	CASSFSMNTEAFF	TGTGCCAGCAGTTTTAGCATGAACACTGAAGCTTTCTTT
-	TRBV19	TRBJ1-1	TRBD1	CASSPLGTGMNTEAFF	TGTGCCAGTAGCCCCCTCGGGACAGGAATGAACACTGAAGCTTTCTTT
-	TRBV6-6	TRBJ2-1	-	CASSYLNSQEQFF	TGTGCCAGCAGTTACTTGAACTCGCAGGAGCAGTTCTTC